Presented here are 25 T cell receptor beta chains from one specimen sequenced in a study of OX40 agonist ivuxolimab in advanced cancers. Method: immunoSEQ multiplex PCR; TCRdb's copy keeps in-frame clones and lacks some. The sample includes around 69,000 clones, roughly nine tenths of them seen just once. Here the sequenced sample was CD4+ or CD8+ T cells sorted from blood, taken in a trial of the OX40 agonist ivuxolimab. The receptors stem from an adult with an advanced solid tumor such as melanoma, head and neck, liver or kidney cancer.

The gene calls are TRBV29-1 and TRBJ2-7; the D gene is possibly TRBD2 (5 bases). The CDR3 sequence is 13 residues long. CDR1 and CDR2 from the germline V gene are SQVTM and ANQGSEA. V was trimmed by 6 bases and J by 2 bases, leaving 14 bases between them. CDR3 nucleotides: TGCAGCGTCGGTCACGAGGGAGCCTACGAGCAGTACTTC. Translation gives CSVGHEGAYEQYF.

This clone turned up a few times. V is TRBV4-3 and J is TRBJ1-3; possible D gene TRBD1, 6 bases. In germline, CDR1 is LGHNA, CDR2 YSLEER. The CDR3 is made up of 16 amino acids. V shed 0 bases and J shed 0 bases, with 9 bases lying between them. CDR3 coding DNA: TGCGCCAGCAGCCAAGACCGACAGGCCTCTGGAAACACCATATATTTT. Amino acid sequence: CASSQDRQASGNTIYF.

The chain carries TRBV19 and TRBJ1-5; unclear D gene. V lost 3 bases and J lost 5, with 14 bases in between. CDR3 size: 15 residues. Germline V gene sequence: CDR1 LNHDA, CDR2 SQIVND (reference sequence). CDR3 residues: CASSIMGGIDQPQHF. The CDR3 DNA reads as TGTGCCAGTAGTATCATGGGCGGAATCGATCAGCCCCAGCATTTT. Full variable domain (missing parts from reference TRBV19 and TRBJ1-5): DGGITQSPKYLFRKEGQNVTLSCEQNLNHDAMYWYRQDPGQGLRLIYYSQIVNDFQKGDIAEGYSVSREKKESFPLTVTSAQKNPTAFYLCASSIMGGIDQPQHFGDGTRLSIL.

This clone was observed once. The rearrangement joins TRBV4-3 to TRBJ2-7; D perhaps matches TRBD1 (6 bases). From germline, CDR1 is LGHNA and CDR2 YSLEER. This CDR3 is built from 16 residues. Trimming left V 0 bases short and J 0 bases short, with 12 bases between. The CDR3 region has the DNA TGCGCCAGCAGCCAAGATTTGGGCAGGGGCTCCTACGAGCAGTACTTC. It encodes CASSQDLGRGSYEQYF.

The chain is built from TRBV7-6 and TRBJ2-5; TRBD1 matches 10 bases. The CDR3 is 15 amino acids. Unmatched junction bases numbered 8, after V lost 5 bases and J lost 5 bases. Germline assignment: CDR1 SGHVS and CDR2 FNYEAQ. The CDR3 DNA sequence: TGTGCCAGCAGCCCGGGGGACAGGGGTCTCGAGACCCAGTACTTC. Translated: CASSPGDRGLETQYF.

The CDR3 nucleotides read TGTGCCATCAGTGAGTCCGGGGGTAGCTCCTACGAGCAGTACTTC. The encoded protein is CAISESGGSSYEQYF. The V call is TRBV10-3, the J call TRBJ2-7, with a tentative D call TRBD2 (6 bases). Germline V lookup: CDR1 ENHRY, CDR2 SYGVKD. This CDR3 spans 15 amino acids. V was cut by 0 bases and J by 0 bases, with 9 bases left in between.

V and J are TRBV5-1 and TRBJ1-1, with 8 bases lining up with TRBD1. This CDR3 contains 15 residues. From germline, CDR1 is SGHRS and CDR2 YFSETQ. V was clipped by 7 bases and J by 0 bases; unmatched bases: 8. The CDR3 loop is CASCDRGNMNTEAFF. CDR3 DNA: TGCGCCAGCTGTGACAGGGGCAATATGAACACTGAAGCTTTCTTT.

The chain is built from TRBV19 and TRBJ1-5; D perhaps matches TRBD1 (5 bases). V shed 4 bases and J shed 1 base, with 14 bases lying between them. Per germline, CDR1 LNHDA and CDR2 SQIVND (reference sequence). This CDR3 region has 16 residues. CDR3 protein: CASSTSTVRSNQPQHF. The CDR3, as DNA: TGTGCCAGTAGTACCTCGACAGTGCGAAGCAATCAGCCCCAGCATTTT.

This clone was observed a few times. The gene calls are TRBV7-9 and TRBJ2-1; maybe TRBD1 (5 bases). Trimming stripped 5 bases from V and 5 bases from J, with 13 bases between. The CDR3 is made up of 14 amino acids. Germline V lookup: CDR1 SEHNR, CDR2 FQNEAQ (reference sequence). CDR3 region: CASSLQTANNEQFF. The CDR3 DNA follows: TGTGCCAGCAGCCTCCAGACAGCGAACAATGAGCAGTTCTTC.

V gene TRBV30 combines with J gene TRBJ2-2, with D possibly TRBD2 on 5 matching bases. Germline V gene sequence: CDR1 GTSNPN, CDR2 SVGIG (reference sequence). The V and J ends lost 0 bases and 0 bases respectively, with 11 bases between them. The CDR3 runs to 16 residues. CDR3 DNA sequence: TGTGCCTGGAGTGTACCCGAGCGGACGAACACCGGGGAGCTGTTTTTT. Residues: CAWSVPERTNTGELFF.

This chain joins TRBV6-5 and TRBJ1-1; 12 nucleotides align to TRBD1. Per germline, CDR1 MNHEY and CDR2 SVGAGI. V lost 2 bases, J lost 2 bases, and 0 bases stayed unmatched. The CDR3 is 15 amino acids. CDR3 region: CASSYGTGGNTEAFF. For the CDR3, the DNA is TGTGCCAGCAGTTACGGGACAGGGGGCAACACTGAAGCTTTCTTT.

The chain is built from TRBV11-2 and TRBJ1-4; a possible D gene is TRBD1 (5 bases). The V end was cut by 10 bases, the J end by 0 bases, with 12 bases between. CDR1 is SGHAT, CDR2 FQNNGV, per germline. This CDR3 contains 14 residues. Here the CDR3 reads CATLGGTTNEKLFF. CDR3 bases: TGTGCCACCTTGGGGGGGACAACTAATGAAAAACTGTTTTTT.

The rearrangement links TRBV27 to TRBJ1-2; D not certain. Trimming took off 2 bases at V and 4 bases at J, with 8 bases between the two ends. This CDR3 spans 13 amino acids. Germline CDR1 MNHEY, CDR2 SMNVEV (reference sequence). The CDR3 reads CASSLGHSYGYTF. The CDR3 region has the DNA TGTGCCAGCAGTTTAGGCCACAGCTATGGCTACACCTTC.

This rearrangement joins TRBV6-6 to TRBJ2-3; 7 bases fit TRBD2. V lost 0 bases, J lost 3 bases, and 3 bases stayed unmatched. The germline gives CDR1 MNHNY, CDR2 SVGAGI (reference sequence). The CDR3 is made up of 15 amino acids. The chain's CDR3 is CASSYSGGWTDTQYF. CDR3 sequence (DNA): TGTGCCAGCAGTTACTCGGGGGGGTGGACAGATACGCAGTATTTT.

This clone was counted once. The V gene is TRBV5-8, the J gene TRBJ2-1; the match to TRBD2 covers 9 bases. V lost 5 bases and J lost 5; bases outside the gene matches: 17. The CDR3 length is 18 residues. Germline CDR1 reads SGHTS; CDR2 reads YDEGEE. Here the CDR3 reads CASRVFPPRGGRDNEQFF. In nucleotides, the CDR3 is TGTGCCAGCAGGGTTTTCCCACCCCGGGGCGGGAGGGACAATGAGCAGTTCTTC.

This sequence joins TRBV6-1 and TRBJ2-7; 7 bases align to TRBD1. Germline CDR1 is MNHNS and CDR2 is SASEGT. The junction had 3 bases not matched to a gene; V was cut back by 6 bases and J by 1 base. This CDR3 is built from 13 residues. The CDR3 bases are TGTGCCAGCAGCCCGGGACAGTCCTACGAGCAGTACTTC. This gives the protein CASSPGQSYEQYF.

The rearrangement links TRBV27 to TRBJ1-2; D gene ambiguous. CDR3 size: 15 residues. The V end lost 2 bases, the J end lost 0 bases, and 10 bases lay between the germline ends. The germline gives CDR1 MNHEY, CDR2 SMNVEV (reference sequence). CDR3 region: CASSLTGFANYGYTF. The CDR3 nucleotides read TGTGCCAGCAGTTTAACCGGGTTTGCTAACTATGGCTACACCTTC.

The rearrangement links TRBV25-1 to TRBJ2-1; TRBD1 might be the D (6 bases). Germline loops: CDR1 MGHDK, CDR2 SYGVNS. This CDR3 comprises 11 residues. Trimming removed 4 bases at V and 15 bases at J, with 13 bases between. The CDR3 nucleotides are TGTGCCAGCAGTGTCGGGACACCGTTGTTCTTC. Protein: CASSVGTPLFF.

V and J are TRBV2 and TRBJ2-1, with 10 positions matching TRBD2. CDR1 is SNHLY, CDR2 FYNNEI, per germline. CDR3 length equals 15 residues. V shed 5 bases and J 7 bases; nucleotides not matched to a gene: 8. For the CDR3, the DNA is TGTGCCAGCAGTTCAAGCGGGGGGGGCCTGAATGAGCAGTTCTTC. Its translation: CASSSSGGGLNEQFF. Together with reference TRBV2 and TRBJ2-1, the CDR3 gives the full variable domain: EPEVTQTPSHQVTQMGQEVILRCVPISNHLYFYWYRQILGQKVEFLVSFYNNEISEKSEIFDDQFSVERPDGSNFTLKIRSTKLEDSAMYFCASSSSGGGLNEQFFGPGTRLTVL.

The V call is TRBV4-1, the J call TRBJ1-3; D gene uncertain. Between the trimmed V and J ends, which lost 0 bases and 3 bases, there was a span of 9 bases. This CDR3 region has 15 residues. Germline CDR1 and CDR2: MGHRA and YSYEKL. CDR3 protein: CASSQDRAGGNTIYF. The CDR3 region has the DNA TGCGCCAGCAGCCAAGATAGGGCGGGTGGAAACACCATATATTTT.

The chain has TRBV7-2 and TRBJ1-1; 11 bases fit TRBD1. Germline V lookup: CDR1 SGHTA, CDR2 FQGNSA. CDR3 size: 16 residues. With 1 base clipped from V and 5 bases from J, the junction kept 6 bases outside the gene matches. The CDR3 reads CASSLEGTGGITEAFF. The CDR3 DNA reads TGTGCCAGCAGCTTAGAGGGGACAGGGGGTATTACTGAAGCTTTCTTT. Variable domain in full (rest from reference TRBV7-2 and TRBJ1-1): GAGVSQSPSNKVTEKGKDVELRCDPISGHTALYWYRQSLGQGLEFLIYFQGNSAPDKSGLPSDRFSAERTGGSVSTLTIQRTQQEDSAVYLCASSLEGTGGITEAFFGQGTRLTVV.

This rearrangement joins TRBV6-5 to TRBJ2-1, with a weak D call TRBD2 (6 bases). Between the trimmed V and J ends, which lost 2 bases and 0 bases, there was a span of 8 bases. Germline V gene sequence: CDR1 MNHEY, CDR2 SVGAGI. This CDR3 region has 15 residues. The CDR3 bases are TGTGCCAGCAGTTACGCCGGGAGCTCCTACAATGAGCAGTTCTTC. It codes for CASSYAGSSYNEQFF.

The chain joins TRBV7-9 to TRBJ2-1, with 8 bases aligning to TRBD1. Germline CDR1 reads SEHNR; CDR2 reads FQNEAQ (reference sequence). The CDR3 totals 12 residues. The junction had 2 bases not matched to a gene; V was cut back by 3 bases and J by 10 bases. In nucleotides, the CDR3 is TGTGCCAGCAGCTTGGACAGGGTGGAGCAGTTCTTC. Translating it yields CASSLDRVEQFF.

This clone came up a few times. The chain employs TRBV29-1 and TRBJ2-1, with 8 bases identical to TRBD2. Germline CDR1 SQVTM, CDR2 ANQGSEA. The CDR3 covers 16 residues. Trimming removed 1 base from V and 2 bases from J; junction bases left unmatched: 7. The CDR3 DNA sequence: TGCAGCGTTGAAGCGGGGGGGCCATTGGCCTACAATGAGCAGTTCTTC. Protein: CSVEAGGPLAYNEQFF.

The chain recombines TRBV10-2 with TRBJ1-6; 7 nucleotides align to TRBD1. The CDR3 contains 15 residues. Germline V lookup: CDR1 WSHSY, CDR2 SAAADI. V lost 6 bases to trimming and J lost 9 bases; unmatched junction nucleotides: 11. CDR3 nucleotides: TGCGCCAGCAGCCCTGGGACAGTCTGGGGTTCACCCCTCCACTTT. The encoded protein is CASSPGTVWGSPLHF.